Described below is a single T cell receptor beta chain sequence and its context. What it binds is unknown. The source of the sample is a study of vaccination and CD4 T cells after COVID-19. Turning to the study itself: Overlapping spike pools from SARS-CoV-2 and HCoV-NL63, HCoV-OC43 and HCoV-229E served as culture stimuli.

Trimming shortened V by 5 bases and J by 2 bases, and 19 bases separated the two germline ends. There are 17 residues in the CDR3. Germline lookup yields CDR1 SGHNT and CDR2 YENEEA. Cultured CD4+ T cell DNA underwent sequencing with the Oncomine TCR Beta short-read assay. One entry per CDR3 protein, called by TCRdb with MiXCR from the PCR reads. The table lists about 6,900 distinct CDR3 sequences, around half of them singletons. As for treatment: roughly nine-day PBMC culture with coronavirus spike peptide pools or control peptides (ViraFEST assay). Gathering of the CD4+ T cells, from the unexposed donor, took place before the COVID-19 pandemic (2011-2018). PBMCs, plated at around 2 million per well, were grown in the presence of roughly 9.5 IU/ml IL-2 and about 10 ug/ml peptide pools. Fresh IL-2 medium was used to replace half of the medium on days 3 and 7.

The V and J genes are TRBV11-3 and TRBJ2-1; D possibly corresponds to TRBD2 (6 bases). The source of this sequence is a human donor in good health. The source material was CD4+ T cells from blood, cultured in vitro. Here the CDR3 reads CASSQGRERVPYNEQFF. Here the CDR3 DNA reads TGTGCCAGCAGCCAAGGTCGGGAGAGAGTCCCCTACAATGAGCAGTTCTTC.